The 14 T cell receptor beta chains below were found in one sample sequenced in a study of Tregs in tolerant kidney transplant recipients. Mixed chimerism was transient after nonmyeloablative marrow transplants from related graft donors. The method was immunoSEQ multiplex PCR; TCRdb's version includes in-frame clones alone and lacks a portion of them. The listing contains roughly 15,000 clones. Sequencing was performed on CD4+ T cells from blood (PBMCs), taken 12 months after the transplant. The origin of the receptors is a human patient who received a combined kidney and bone marrow transplant. Some T cells may be transferred from the graft donor.

Notes on this clone: The read comes to an end 3 residues before the CDR3 does, leaving the germline J gene to fill in the end. V gene TRBV27 combines with J gene TRBJ2-4; 9 nucleotides agree with TRBD1. This CDR3 region has 15 residues. Germline V lookup: CDR1 MNHEY, CDR2 SMNVEV (reference sequence). V was clipped by 0 bases and J by 6 bases; unmatched bases: 3. The sequenced part of the CDR3 DNA is TGTGCCAGCAGTTTATCTTGGACAGGGGCAAACATT. This codes for CASSLSWTGANI. The entire CDR3 reads CASSLSWTGANIQYF.

Remarks on this clone: The read ends 3 residues early relative to the CDR3; the germline J gene fills the gap. The chain couples TRBV6-2 or TRBV6-3 to TRBJ2-2, with 14 bases aligning to TRBD2. J gave up 3 bases and V 6 bases, and 6 bases lay outside the gene matches. The CDR3 runs to 17 residues. Germline V lookup: CDR1 MNHEY, CDR2 SVGEGT. The sequenced part of the CDR3 DNA is TGTGCCAGCAGACAAGGGACTAGCGGGAGATACACCGGGGAG. This translates into CASRQGTSGRYTGE. In full, the CDR3 reads CASRQGTSGRYTGELFF.

A remark on this clone: The read falls 3 residues short of the CDR3 end, and the missing part is taken from the germline J gene. The gene calls are TRBV19 and TRBJ2-7, with a weak D call TRBD1 (6 bases). Germline V gene data show CDR1 as LNHDA and CDR2 as SQIVND (reference sequence). V was clipped by 2 bases and J by 1 base, with 9 bases between them. There are 14 residues in the CDR3. The CDR3 loop is CASSIYRESYEQYF. The part of the CDR3 DNA that was read is TGTGCCAGTAGTATATACAGGGAGTCCTACGAG.

This clone registers medium-sized (0.01 to 0.1%) by frequency. CDR3 in amino acids: CATSRLDRGLQPQHF. Incomplete CDR3 DNA: TGTGCCACCAGCAGACTGGACAGGGGGCTTCAGCCC. This rearrangement joins TRBV15 to TRBJ1-5, with 11 nucleotides matching TRBD1. The read ends 3 residues shy of where the CDR3 ends; the end is completed using the germline J gene. CDR1 LNHNV and CDR2 YYDKDF come from the germline V gene (reference sequence). This CDR3 has 15 amino acids. V was pared by 2 bases and J by 6 bases, with 3 bases of the junction left unmatched.

On this clone itself: The CDR3 end is not reached by the read, which stops 3 residues before it; the germline J gene fills it in. The chain carries TRBV18 and TRBJ2-6; D is ambiguous. V was shortened by 5 bases and J by 1 base, with 15 bases between the two germline ends. Germline V lookup: CDR1 KGHSH, CDR2 LQKENI. This CDR3 comprises 17 residues. CDR3 DNA (partial): TGTGCCAGCTCATCCGCCGCGGCTGTATCTGGGGCCAACGTC. Translated: CASSSAAAVSGANV. The complete CDR3 sequence is CASSSAAAVSGANVLTF. The entire variable domain, with the rest obtained from reference TRBV18 and TRBJ2-6, is as follows: NAGVMQNPRHLVRRRGQEARLRCSPMKGHSHVYWYRQLPEEGLKFMVYLQKENIIDESGMPKERFSAEFPKEGPSILRIQQVVRGDSAAYFCASSSAAAVSGANVLTFGAGSRLTVL.

As for this clone: Germline is not matched at one junction end, which may reflect a read error. The CDR3 extends 3 residues past the end of the read, so its final part is completed from the germline J gene. The chain links TRBV19 to TRBJ2-7, with 10 bases that match TRBD2. CDR1 and CDR2 (germline): LNHDA, SQIVND (reference sequence). The CDR3 runs to 17 residues. The CDR3 loop is CTSSMAPLAGASYEQYF. CDR3 bases read: TGTACCAGTAGTATGGCCCCCCTAGCGGGAGCCTCCTACGAG.

The CDR3 reads CASRSGLAGGGGGNEQFF. The CDR3 bases that were read are TGCGCCAGCAGATCAGGACTAGCGGGAGGGGGAGGGGGCAATGAG. This chain links TRBV5-1 with TRBJ2-1, with TRBD2 matching over 15 bases. The read finishes 3 residues shy of the CDR3 end, and the germline J gene is used to complete it. The V gene end was trimmed by 5 bases and the J gene end by 6 bases; junction bases not matched to a gene: 12. CDR1 and CDR2 from the germline V gene are SGHRS and YFSETQ. CDR3 length: 18 residues. Variable domain in full (rest from reference TRBV5-1 and TRBJ2-1): KAGVTQTPRYLIKTRGQQVTLSCSPISGHRSVSWYQQTPGQGLQFLFEYFSETQRNKGNFPGRFSGRQFSNSRSEMNVSTLELGDSALYLCASRSGLAGGGGGNEQFFGPGTRLTVL.

Points on this clone: The observed sequence ends 3 residues before the CDR3 terminus, with the missing tail filled in from the germline J gene. V and J are TRBV6-2 or TRBV6-3 and TRBJ2-5; 10 bases map to TRBD2. V was pared by 5 bases and J by 6 bases, with 9 bases of the junction left unmatched. This CDR3 has 15 residues. In germline, CDR1 is MNHEY, CDR2 SVGEGT. CDR3 bases read: TGTGCCAGCAGTCCTCTAGCGGGAGTCTGGAAGACC. This gives the protein CASSPLAGVWKT. The full CDR3 reads CASSPLAGVWKTQYF.

As concerns this clone: The read halts 3 residues ahead of the CDR3 end, with the missing end drawn from the germline J gene. The chain is built from TRBV5-4 and TRBJ2-7; 9 bases align to TRBD2. Germline V gene data show CDR1 as SGHNT and CDR2 as YYREEE (reference sequence). The CDR3 length is 16 residues. The V gene end was trimmed by 4 bases and the J gene end by 2 bases; junction bases not matched to a gene: 10. The covered CDR3 bases are TGTGCCAGCAGCGAGTTCAGCGGGAGGAGGGCCTACGAG. Translating it yields CASSEFSGRRAYE. The entire CDR3 sequence reads CASSEFSGRRAYEQYF.

This clone is labeled medium-sized (0.01 to 0.1%) based on frequency. The read gets to within 3 residues of the CDR3 end, and the germline J gene fills in the rest. V is TRBV6-4 and J is TRBJ2-3; D tentatively fits TRBD1 or TRBD2 (5 bases each). The V end lost 2 bases, the J end lost 3 bases, and 6 bases lay between the germline ends. In germline, CDR1 is MRHNA, CDR2 SNTAGT. The length of the CDR3 is 13 residues. CDR3 in amino acids: CASSDEGTDTQYF. CDR3 bases read: TGTGCCAGCAGTGACGAGGGGACAGATACG.

About this clone itself: The read stops 3 residues short of the end of the CDR3; the missing end is completed from the germline J gene. The chain couples TRBV5-4 to TRBJ2-2; D gene ambiguous. Per the germline V gene, CDR1 is SGHNT and CDR2 is YYREEE (reference sequence). Between the trimmed V and J ends, which lost 1 base and 0 bases, there was a span of 7 bases. The CDR3 has 15 amino acids. The DNA read from the CDR3 is TGTGCCAGCAGCTTGCCACGGTCGAACACCGGGGAG. Translation: CASSLPRSNTGE. The complete CDR3 protein is CASSLPRSNTGELFF. The full variable domain, with the rest looked up from reference TRBV5-4 and TRBJ2-2, is ETGVTQSPTHLIKTRGQQVTLRCSSQSGHNTVSWYQQALGQGPQFIFQYYREEENGRGNFPPRFSGLQFPNYSSELNVNALELDDSALYLCASSLPRSNTGELFFGEGSRLTVL.

A word on this clone: The CDR3 is cut off 3 residues early in the read; its end comes from the germline J gene. The V gene is TRBV5-1, the J gene TRBJ1-1; maybe TRBD1 (5 bases). In germline, CDR1 is SGHRS, CDR2 YFSETQ. V dropped 0 bases and J dropped 0 bases, with 9 bases sitting between them. This CDR3 comprises 15 residues. CDR3 amino acids: CASSLAGFLNTEAFF. The DNA read from the CDR3 is TGCGCCAGCAGCTTGGCAGGGTTCCTGAACACTGAA.

Concerning this clone itself: The read gets to within 3 residues of the CDR3 end, and the germline J gene fills in the rest. J is TRBJ2-5 and V is TRBV20-1, with D tentatively TRBD2 (6 bases). Trimming shortened V by 4 bases and J by 4 bases, and 13 bases separated the two germline ends. This CDR3 contains 13 residues. The germline CDR1 and CDR2 sequences are DFQATT and SNEGSKA (reference sequence). The sequenced part of the CDR3 DNA is TGCAGTGCTAACGCACTAGCCCGAGAGACC. Amino acid sequence: CSANALARET. The whole CDR3 region reads CSANALARETQYF.

With respect to this clone: The read is 3 residues too short to cover the CDR3 end, so that end is filled in from the germline J gene. The V call is TRBV4-2, the J call TRBJ1-1, with 7 bases aligning to TRBD1. V was clipped by 3 bases and J by 3 bases; unmatched bases: 10. CDR1 is LGHNA and CDR2 is YNFKEQ in the germline V gene. This CDR3 region has 16 residues. Incomplete CDR3 DNA: TGTGCCAGCAGCCACCCGCCGGGACAGACGTACACTGAA. It specifies CASSHPPGQTYTE. The whole CDR3 sequence reads CASSHPPGQTYTEAFF.